A selection of T cell receptor beta chains follows, all from one sample in a study of cytomegalovirus exposure and HLA in healthy donors. Sequencing was performed with immunoSEQ multiplex PCR; in TCRdb, only in-frame clones are kept and a portion is missing. The data hold 200,000 to 300,000 clones, with 84% observed a single time. Sequenced input: PBMCs. Receptors originate from a woman aged 40-49 years in good health and CMV-seropositive. The CDR3 runs from the conserved cysteine through the conserved F or W. Each record gives: J gene, clone size, V gene, D gene, CDR3 DNA, CDR3 protein. The D gene is left open where the match is weak. Only part of the rows carry a size: once, few, many, or a class if the clone is expanded.

TRBJ2-7,few,TRBV27,TRBD2,TGTGCCAGCAGTTCCCTCGGGGTAGGGGACTACGGGCAGTACTTC,CASSSLGVGDYGQYF
TRBJ2-3,few,TRBV14,TRBD1,TGTGCCAGCAGCCAAAAGACAGGGACAGATACGCAGTATTTT,CASSQKTGTDTQYF
TRBJ2-1,-,TRBV27,TRBD1,TGTGCCAGCAAACCGGGACAGGGAGTAGGGCACCATGAGCAGTTCTTC,CASKPGQGVGHHEQFF
TRBJ1-2,-,TRBV6-8,-,TGTGCCAGCAGTGATACAGTTCCCTATGGCTACACCTTC,CASSDTVPYGYTF
TRBJ1-6,few,TRBV6-6,TRBD1,TGTGCCAGCAGTACAGGGGAGAATAATTCACCCCTCCACTTT,CASSTGENNSPLHF
TRBJ1-1,-,TRBV11-3,TRBD1,TGTGCCAGCAGCCGACGGGACAGCATCAGGAACACTGAAGCTTTCTTT,CASSRRDSIRNTEAFF
TRBJ1-2,-,TRBV11-2,-,TGTGCCAGCAGCTTAGATTCGATCGGGTTAGCTACCTATGGCTACACCTTC,CASSLDSIGLATYGYTF
TRBJ2-5,-,TRBV7-2,-,TGTGCCAGCAGCTCAGAGCGTCCTAGTGGGTGGGAGACCCAGTACTTC,CASSSERPSGWETQYF
TRBJ1-4,-,TRBV9,TRBD1,TGTGCCAGCAGCGTAGGGTCGGGACAGGGGAATGAAAAACTGTTTTTT,CASSVGSGQGNEKLFF
TRBJ2-7,once,TRBV30,TRBD2,TGTGCCTCCTGGACTAGCGGGACTCGCCACGAGCAGTACTTC,CASWTSGTRHEQYF
TRBJ2-3,-,TRBV19,-,TGTGCCAGTAGTATAGATGTGTCCTCTGGAGCAGATACGCAGTATTTT,CASSIDVSSGADTQYF
TRBJ2-1,-,TRBV19,-,TGTGCCAGTAGTATGGGGGGGATGGGGGCAAATCAGCAGTTCTTC,CASSMGGMGANQQFF
TRBJ2-1,-,TRBV6-5,TRBD2,TGTGCCAGCAGTTACCCCGGGAGGGCCTCCTACAATGAGCAGTTCTTC,CASSYPGRASYNEQFF
TRBJ1-4,-,TRBV6-1,-,TGTGCCAGCAGCCTGGGTCAGGGGATTAATGAAAAACTGTTTTTT,CASSLGQGINEKLFF
TRBJ1-1,-,TRBV30,TRBD1,TGTGCCTGGAGTGTAGGGACAGGGCTCACTGAAGCTTTCTTT,CAWSVGTGLTEAFF
TRBJ2-1,-,TRBV7-6,-,TGTGCCAGCAGCTTAGAATCGGGGGTACATGAGCAGTTCTTC,CASSLESGVHEQFF
TRBJ2-7,-,TRBV7-3,TRBD2,TGTGCCAGCAGCCGCTCCGGCGGGGGTACCTACGAGCAGTACTTC,CASSRSGGGTYEQYF
TRBJ1-2,few,TRBV4-3,-,TGCGCCAGCAGCCAAGATTCCCCGCGGGGGCTCCCCTTCTATGGCTACACCTTC,CASSQDSPRGLPFYGYTF
TRBJ1-1,many,TRBV21-1,-,TGTGCCAGCAGCAAAAAATCGGCGGTCGGGAGCACTGAAGCTTTCTTT,CASSKKSAVGSTEAFF
TRBJ2-1,-,TRBV5-1,TRBD1,TGCGCCAGCAGCAAGCTCCTTGTAGGACAGGGGGCCTACAATGAGCAGTTCTTC,CASSKLLVGQGAYNEQFF
TRBJ2-7,-,TRBV6-5,TRBD1,TGTGCCAGCAGTTACCAGACAGGGGTTTTCTACGAGCAGTACTTC,CASSYQTGVFYEQYF
TRBJ2-7,-,TRBV6-5,-,TGTGCCAGCAGCTCAGACAGGAGGAGCTCCTACGAGCAGTACTTC,CASSSDRRSSYEQYF
TRBJ2-7,-,TRBV30,-,TGTGCCTGGAGTACGGACTCCCCCTACGAGCAGTACTTC,CAWSTDSPYEQYF
TRBJ2-7,-,TRBV28,TRBD1,TGTGCCAGCAACCCGGGACAGTACGAGCAGTACTTC,CASNPGQYEQYF
TRBJ1-1,-,TRBV30,-,TGTGCCTGGGCTCAGGGTGGCACTGAAGCTTTCTTT,CAWAQGGTEAFF
TRBJ2-6,-,TRBV4-3,-,TGCGCCAGCAGCCAGGGCCCAGCGGGCAGAGTCTACTCTGGGGCCAACGTCCTGACTTTC,CASSQGPAGRVYSGANVLTF
TRBJ2-3,-,TRBV6-6,TRBD2,TGTGCCAGCAGACAAATAGCGGGAGCAGATACGCAGTATTTT,CASRQIAGADTQYF
TRBJ2-7,-,TRBV28,-,TGTGCCAGCAGTTCCCCCTCGTACGAGCAGTACTTC,CASSSPSYEQYF
TRBJ1-1,-,TRBV2,-,TGTGCCAGCAGCTCGACAGGTCAAAACACTGAAGCTTTCTTT,CASSSTGQNTEAFF
TRBJ2-7,-,TRBV6-1,-,TGTGCCAGCTATGGCCGCCCCTACGAGCAGTACTTC,CASYGRPYEQYF